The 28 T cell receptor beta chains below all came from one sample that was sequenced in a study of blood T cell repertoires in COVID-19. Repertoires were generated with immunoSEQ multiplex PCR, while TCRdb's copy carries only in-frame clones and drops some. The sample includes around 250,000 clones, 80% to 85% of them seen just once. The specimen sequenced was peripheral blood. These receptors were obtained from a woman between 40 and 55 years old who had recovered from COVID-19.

The CDR3: CASKWTAYNEQFF. CDR3 DNA sequence: TGTGCCAGCAAGTGGACAGCCTACAATGAGCAGTTCTTC. The rearrangement uses TRBV2 and TRBJ2-1, with D maybe TRBD1 (6 bases). CDR1 and CDR2 (germline): SNHLY, FYNNEI. The CDR3 is 13 amino acids. Trimming cost V 7 bases and J 2 bases, with 9 bases left between them.

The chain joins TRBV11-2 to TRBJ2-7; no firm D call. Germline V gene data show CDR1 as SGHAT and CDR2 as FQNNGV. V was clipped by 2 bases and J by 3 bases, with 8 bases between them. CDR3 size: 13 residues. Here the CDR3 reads CASSLIRDYEQYF. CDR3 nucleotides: TGTGCCAGCAGCTTAATCCGAGACTACGAGCAGTACTTC.

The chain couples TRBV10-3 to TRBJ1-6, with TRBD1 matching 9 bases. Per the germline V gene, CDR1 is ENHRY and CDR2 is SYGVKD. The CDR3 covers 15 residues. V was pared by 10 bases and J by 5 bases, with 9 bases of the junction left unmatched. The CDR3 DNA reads TGTGCCACCAGGGACAGGGCTGACGATAATTCACCCCTCCACTTT. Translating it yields CATRDRADDNSPLHF.

CDR3 nucleotide sequence: TGTGCTAGTGGTTTGGGAACGATCGGGAACACCATATATTTT. Its protein is CASGLGTIGNTIYF. The chain joins TRBV12-5 to TRBJ1-3; no clear D gene. Germline-derived CDR1 and CDR2 are LGHNT and FRNRAP. V lost 1 base and J lost 7, with 11 bases in between. The CDR3 is 14 amino acids.

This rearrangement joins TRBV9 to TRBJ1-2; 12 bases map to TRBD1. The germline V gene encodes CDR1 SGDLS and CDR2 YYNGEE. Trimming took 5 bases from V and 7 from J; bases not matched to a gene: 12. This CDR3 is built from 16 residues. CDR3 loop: CASSPGTGGAASGYTF. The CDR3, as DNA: TGTGCCAGCAGTCCCGGGACAGGGGGCGCAGCGTCTGGCTACACCTTC.

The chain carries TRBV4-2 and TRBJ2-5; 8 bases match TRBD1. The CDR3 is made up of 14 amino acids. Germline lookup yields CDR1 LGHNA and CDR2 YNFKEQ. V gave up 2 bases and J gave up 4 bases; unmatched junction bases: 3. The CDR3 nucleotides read TGTGCCAGCAGCCAACCCGGGACAGGAGAGACCCAGTACTTC. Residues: CASSQPGTGETQYF.

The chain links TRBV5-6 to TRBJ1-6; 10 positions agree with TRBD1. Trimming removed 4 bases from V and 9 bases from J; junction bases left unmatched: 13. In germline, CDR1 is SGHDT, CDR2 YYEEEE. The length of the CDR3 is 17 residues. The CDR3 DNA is TGTGCCAGCAGCCTCGGGACAGGGGTGTTTACCCGTTCACCCCTCCACTTT. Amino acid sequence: CASSLGTGVFTRSPLHF.

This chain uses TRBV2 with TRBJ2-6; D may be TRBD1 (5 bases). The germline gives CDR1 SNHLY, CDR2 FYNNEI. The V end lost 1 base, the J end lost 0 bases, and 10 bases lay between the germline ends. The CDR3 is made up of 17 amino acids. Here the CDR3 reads CASSEDVRVSGANVLTF. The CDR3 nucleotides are TGTGCCAGCAGTGAAGATGTCAGGGTCTCTGGGGCCAACGTCCTGACTTTC.

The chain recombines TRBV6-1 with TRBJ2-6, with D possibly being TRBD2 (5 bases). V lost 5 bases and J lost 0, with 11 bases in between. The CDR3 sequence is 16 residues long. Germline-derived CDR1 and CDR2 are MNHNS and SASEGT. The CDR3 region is CASSKGLPSGANVLTF. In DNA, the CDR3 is TGTGCCAGCAGTAAAGGACTTCCCTCTGGGGCCAACGTCCTGACTTTC.

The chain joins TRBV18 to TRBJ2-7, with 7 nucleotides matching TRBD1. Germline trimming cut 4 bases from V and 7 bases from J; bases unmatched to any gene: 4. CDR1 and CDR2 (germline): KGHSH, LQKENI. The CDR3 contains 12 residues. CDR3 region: CASSLQGWEQYF. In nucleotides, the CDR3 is TGTGCCAGCTCACTACAGGGGTGGGAGCAGTACTTC.

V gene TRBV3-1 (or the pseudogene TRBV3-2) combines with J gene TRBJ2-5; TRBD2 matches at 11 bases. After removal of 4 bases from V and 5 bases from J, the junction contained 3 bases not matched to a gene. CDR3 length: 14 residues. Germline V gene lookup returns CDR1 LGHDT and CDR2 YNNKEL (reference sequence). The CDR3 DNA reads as TGTGCCAGCAGCCTTCGGACTAGCGGGGAGACCCAGTACTTC. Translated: CASSLRTSGETQYF.

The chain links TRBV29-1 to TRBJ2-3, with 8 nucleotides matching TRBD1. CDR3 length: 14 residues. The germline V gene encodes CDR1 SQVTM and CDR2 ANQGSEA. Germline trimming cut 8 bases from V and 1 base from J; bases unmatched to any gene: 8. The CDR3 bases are TGCAGCTACCCTTCGGGACAGGGCACAGATACGCAGTATTTT. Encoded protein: CSYPSGQGTDTQYF.

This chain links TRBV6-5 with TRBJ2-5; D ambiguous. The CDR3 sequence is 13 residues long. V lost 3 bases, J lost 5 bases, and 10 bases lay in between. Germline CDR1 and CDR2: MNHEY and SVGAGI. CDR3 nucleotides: TGTGCCAGCAGTTATTCTCTCGGTGAGACCCAGTACTTC. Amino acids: CASSYSLGETQYF.

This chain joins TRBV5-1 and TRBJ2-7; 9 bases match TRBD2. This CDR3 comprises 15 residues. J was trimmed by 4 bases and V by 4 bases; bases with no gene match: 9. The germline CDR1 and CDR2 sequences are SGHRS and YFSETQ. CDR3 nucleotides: TGCGCCAGCAGCCCACTGGCGGGGGGGCCATACGAGCAGTACTTC. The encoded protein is CASSPLAGGPYEQYF.

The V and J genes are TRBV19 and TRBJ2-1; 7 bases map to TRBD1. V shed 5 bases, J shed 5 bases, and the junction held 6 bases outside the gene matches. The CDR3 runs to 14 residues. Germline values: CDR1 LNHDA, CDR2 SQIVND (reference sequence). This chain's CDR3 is CASSPDRVHNEQFF. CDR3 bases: TGTGCCAGTAGTCCCGACAGGGTCCACAATGAGCAGTTCTTC.

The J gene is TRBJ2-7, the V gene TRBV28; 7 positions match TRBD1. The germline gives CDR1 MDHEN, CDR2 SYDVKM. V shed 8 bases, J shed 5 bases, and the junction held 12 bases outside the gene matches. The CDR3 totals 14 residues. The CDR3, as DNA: TGTGCCAGCCACTCGCGAACAGGGGTTGACGAGCAGTACTTC. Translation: CASHSRTGVDEQYF. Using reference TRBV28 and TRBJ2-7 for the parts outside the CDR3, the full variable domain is DVKVTQSSRYLVKRTGEKVFLECVQDMDHENMFWYRQDPGLGLRLIYFSYDVKMKEKGDIPEGYSVSREKKERFSLILESASTNQTSMYLCASHSRTGVDEQYFGPGTRLTVT.

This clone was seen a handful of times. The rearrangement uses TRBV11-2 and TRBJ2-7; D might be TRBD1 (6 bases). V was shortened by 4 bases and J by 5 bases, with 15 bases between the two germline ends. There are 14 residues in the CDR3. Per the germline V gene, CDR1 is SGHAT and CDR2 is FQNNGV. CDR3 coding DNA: TGTGCCAGCAGCTCCATACAGGGTTTCAACGAGCAGTACTTC. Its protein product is CASSSIQGFNEQYF. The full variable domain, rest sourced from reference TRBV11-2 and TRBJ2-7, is EAGVAQSPRYKIIEKRQSVAFWCNPISGHATLYWYQQILGQGPKLLIQFQNNGVVDDSQLPKDRFSAERLKGVDSTLKIQPAKLEDSAVYLCASSSIQGFNEQYFGPGTRLTVT.

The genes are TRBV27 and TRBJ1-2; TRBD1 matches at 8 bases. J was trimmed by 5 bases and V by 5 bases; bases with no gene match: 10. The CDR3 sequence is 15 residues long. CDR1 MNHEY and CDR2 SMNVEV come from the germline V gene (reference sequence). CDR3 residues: CASSMTGAGDYGYTF. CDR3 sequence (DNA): TGTGCCAGCAGTATGACAGGGGCGGGGGATTATGGCTACACCTTC.

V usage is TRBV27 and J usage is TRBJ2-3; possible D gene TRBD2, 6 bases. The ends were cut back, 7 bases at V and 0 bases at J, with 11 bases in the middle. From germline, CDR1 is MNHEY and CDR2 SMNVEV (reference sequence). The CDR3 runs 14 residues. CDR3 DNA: TGTGCCAGCAAGCTCGGGACTAGCACAGATACGCAGTATTTT. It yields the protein CASKLGTSTDTQYF.

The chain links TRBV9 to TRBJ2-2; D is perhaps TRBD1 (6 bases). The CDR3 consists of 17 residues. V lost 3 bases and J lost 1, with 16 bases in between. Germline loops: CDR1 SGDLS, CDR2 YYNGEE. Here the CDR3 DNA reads TGTGCCAGCAGCGAAGGGTGGGGGACAATGAACACCGGGGAGCTGTTTTTT. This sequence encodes CASSEGWGTMNTGELFF.

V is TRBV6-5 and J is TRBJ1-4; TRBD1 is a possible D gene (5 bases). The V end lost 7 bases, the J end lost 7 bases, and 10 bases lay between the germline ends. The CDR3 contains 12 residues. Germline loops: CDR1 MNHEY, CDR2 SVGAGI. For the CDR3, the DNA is TGTGCCAGCACCATTACAGGTGAAAAACTGTTTTTT. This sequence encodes CASTITGEKLFF.

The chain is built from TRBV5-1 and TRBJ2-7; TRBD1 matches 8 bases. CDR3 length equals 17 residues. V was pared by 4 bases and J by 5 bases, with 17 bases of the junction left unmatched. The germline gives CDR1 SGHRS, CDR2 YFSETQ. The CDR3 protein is CASSRNGQGVSLDEQYF. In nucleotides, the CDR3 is TGCGCCAGCAGCCGAAACGGACAGGGCGTATCTTTAGACGAGCAGTACTTC.

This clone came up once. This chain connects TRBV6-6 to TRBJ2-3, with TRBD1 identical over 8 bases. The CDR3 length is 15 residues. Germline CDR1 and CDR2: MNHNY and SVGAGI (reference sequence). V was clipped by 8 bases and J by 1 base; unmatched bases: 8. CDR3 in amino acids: CASGTLTGGTDTQYF. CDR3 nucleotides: TGTGCCAGCGGGACCCTGACAGGGGGCACAGATACGCAGTATTTT.

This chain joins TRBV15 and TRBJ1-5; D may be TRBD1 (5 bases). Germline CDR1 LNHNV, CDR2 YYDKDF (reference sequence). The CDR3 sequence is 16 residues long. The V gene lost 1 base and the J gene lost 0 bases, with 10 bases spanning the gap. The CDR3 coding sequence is TGTGCCACCAGCAGAGGGGGGGTTTATAGCAATCAGCCCCAGCATTTT. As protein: CATSRGGVYSNQPQHF.

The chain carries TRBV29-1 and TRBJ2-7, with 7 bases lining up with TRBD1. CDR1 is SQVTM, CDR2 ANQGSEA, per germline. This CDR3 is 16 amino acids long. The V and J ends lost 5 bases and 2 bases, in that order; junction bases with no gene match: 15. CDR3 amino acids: CSVLGGQDVFAYEQYF. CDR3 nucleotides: TGCAGCGTTCTCGGAGGACAGGACGTTTTCGCCTACGAGCAGTACTTC.

The CDR3 DNA reads TGTGCCAGCAGCTTCTGGAACACTGAAGCTTTCTTT. Protein sequence: CASSFWNTEAFF. The chain couples TRBV5-8 to TRBJ1-1; D ambiguous. The CDR3 length is 12 residues. V lost 2 bases to trimming and J lost 1 base, with 3 bases between them. From germline, CDR1 is SGHTS and CDR2 YDEGEE.

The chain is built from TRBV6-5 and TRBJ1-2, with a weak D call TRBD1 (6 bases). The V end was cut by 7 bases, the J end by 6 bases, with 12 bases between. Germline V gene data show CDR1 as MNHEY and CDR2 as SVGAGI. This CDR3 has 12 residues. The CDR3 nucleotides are TGTGCCAGCATGACAGGCCTTGATGGCTACACCTTC. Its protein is CASMTGLDGYTF.

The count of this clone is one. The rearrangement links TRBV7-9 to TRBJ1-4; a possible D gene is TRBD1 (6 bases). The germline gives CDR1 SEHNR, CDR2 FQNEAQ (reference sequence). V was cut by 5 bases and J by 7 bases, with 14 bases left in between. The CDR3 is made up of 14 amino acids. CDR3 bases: TGTGCCAGCAGCCTACAGGGAATGAGTGAAAAACTGTTTTTT. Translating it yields CASSLQGMSEKLFF.